The 20 T cell receptor beta chains below come from one sample, sequenced in a study of CD8+ T cells in alopecia areata. Described treatment: oral pan-JAK inhibitor, 5-10 mg twice daily. Sequencing used cDNA as its template, made by extracting RNA and reverse transcribing it. Profiled with immunoSEQ multiplex PCR; TCRdb holds only in-frame clones, not every one. Of about 190,000 clones in the sample, roughly 60% were seen once. The sample consisted of CD4+ T cells sorted from blood, taken at week 24, from a patient treated with tofacitinib. The source is a human donor with alopecia areata.

The DNA of the CDR3 is TGTGCCAGCAGTGATCGGGCAGGGAGCTACGAGCAGTACTTC. It translates to CASSDRAGSYEQYF. The rearrangement joins TRBV2 to TRBJ2-7, with D tentatively TRBD1 or TRBD2 (5 bases each). V gave up 3 bases and J gave up 3 bases, with 12 bases separating them. The germline CDR1 and CDR2 sequences are SNHLY and FYNNEI. This CDR3 comprises 14 residues.

V gene TRBV7-2 combines with J gene TRBJ2-7, with 12 positions matching TRBD2. V trimming: 5 bases; J trimming: 2 bases; junction bases outside the gene matches: 1. This CDR3 spans 14 amino acids. Per the germline V gene, CDR1 is SGHTA and CDR2 is FQGNSA. DNA of the CDR3: TGTGCCAGCAGCGCTAGCGGGGGGGCCTACGAGCAGTACTTC. It specifies CASSASGGAYEQYF.

Concerning this clone itself: Other DNA sequences within the sample encode an identical CDR3. The chain is built from TRBV11-2 and TRBJ2-3; no definite D call. Trimming shortened V by 3 bases and J by 2 bases, and 3 bases separated the two germline ends. Germline CDR1 reads SGHAT; CDR2 reads FQNNGV. The CDR3 is 12 residues long. CDR3 loop: CASSLATDTQYF. CDR3 DNA: TGTGCCAGCAGCTTGGCCACAGATACGCAGTATTTT. The full variable domain, rest sourced from reference TRBV11-2 and TRBJ2-3, is EAGVAQSPRYKIIEKRQSVAFWCNPISGHATLYWYQQILGQGPKLLIQFQNNGVVDDSQLPKDRFSAERLKGVDSTLKIQPAKLEDSAVYLCASSLATDTQYFGPGTRLTVL.

This chain links TRBV29-1 with TRBJ2-7, with 9 bases identical to TRBD1. The CDR3 spans 11 residues. Germline trimming cut 7 bases from V and 5 bases from J; bases unmatched to any gene: 3. From germline, CDR1 is SQVTM and CDR2 ANQGSEA. The CDR3 here is CSGRTGDEQYF. As DNA, the CDR3 is TGCAGCGGAAGGACAGGGGACGAGCAGTACTTC.

The chain joins TRBV9 to TRBJ2-1, with D possibly being TRBD1 or TRBD2 (5 bases each). The CDR3 has 17 residues. Germline V CDR1 and CDR2: SGDLS, YYNGEE. V was pared by 2 bases and J by 0 bases, with 15 bases between. CDR3 sequence reads: CASSVGVTFSSYNEQFF. CDR3 in DNA: TGTGCCAGCAGCGTGGGGGTGACGTTTAGCTCCTACAATGAGCAGTTCTTC.

This sequence joins TRBV4-3 and TRBJ1-1; D is unresolved. V lost 1 base to trimming and J lost 7 bases, with 10 bases between them. The V gene's germline CDR1 is LGHNA and CDR2 YSLEER. The length of the CDR3 is 13 residues. For the CDR3, the DNA is TGCGCCAGCAGCCAAGTTCCGGGAAGTGAAGCTTTCTTT. Its protein product is CASSQVPGSEAFF.

The J gene is TRBJ2-7, the V gene TRBV29-1; the D is unclear. The CDR3 sequence is 11 residues long. CDR1 and CDR2 (germline): SQVTM, ANQGSEA. Deletions cut 7 bases from V and 3 bases from J, with 10 bases between. The CDR3 spells CSATDLYEQYF. The CDR3, as DNA: TGCAGCGCTACGGACCTCTACGAGCAGTACTTC.

Comment on this clone: A read error may account for a junction end that differs from germline. V and J are TRBV7-9 and TRBJ1-1; D is undetermined. Germline V lookup: CDR1 SEHNR, CDR2 FQNEAQ (reference sequence). CDR3 length: 15 residues. CDR3 in DNA: TGTGCCAGCAACTTAGGACGGACCATGAACACTGAAGCTTTCTTT. This sequence encodes CASNLGRTMNTEAFF.

The rearrangement joins TRBV10-3 to TRBJ1-5; D is undetermined. This CDR3 region has 14 residues. With 7 bases removed from V and 2 bases from J, the gap between germline ends came to 12 bases. Germline CDR1 is ENHRY and CDR2 is SYGVKD. CDR3 bases: TGTGCCATCAAGTCCGGGTCGGGCAATCAGCCCCAGCATTTT. Translating it yields CAIKSGSGNQPQHF.

The V call is TRBV5-1, the J call TRBJ2-3, with no clear D. The CDR3 loop spans 13 amino acids. Looked up from germline, CDR1 is SGHRS and CDR2 is YFSETQ. The V end lost 9 bases, the J end lost 2 bases, and 13 bases lay between the germline ends. The DNA of the CDR3 is TGCGCCACTTCCCCAGCCAACACAGATACGCAGTATTTT. Its translation is CATSPANTDTQYF.

The J gene is TRBJ2-7, the V gene TRBV6-1, with 7 bases fitting TRBD1. This CDR3 has 15 residues. V gave up 2 bases and J gave up 3 bases; unmatched junction bases: 7. Germline CDR1 MNHNS, CDR2 SASEGT. CDR3 DNA sequence: TGTGCCAGCAGTGAAAGGGACAGAAGTCACTACGAGCAGTACTTC. Translated: CASSERDRSHYEQYF.

This clone was seen more than once but under ten times. The V call is TRBV6-1, the J call TRBJ1-2; the D gene is possibly TRBD1 (6 bases). Germline CDR1 is MNHNS and CDR2 is SASEGT. The CDR3 totals 13 residues. V gave up 4 bases and J gave up 4 bases, with 10 bases separating them. This CDR3 reads CASSAQGGYGYTF. In DNA, the CDR3 is TGTGCCAGCAGTGCACAGGGAGGCTATGGCTACACCTTC.

V gene TRBV9 combines with J gene TRBJ1-1; tentatively, D is TRBD1 (5 bases). V was shortened by 6 bases and J by 3 bases, with 18 bases between the two germline ends. The CDR3 extends over 15 amino acids. Germline V gives CDR1 SGDLS, CDR2 YYNGEE. CDR3 coding DNA: TGTGCCAGCACGCCGTGGGACGGGGGGGACACTGAAGCTTTCTTT. Amino acids: CASTPWDGGDTEAFF.

Comments on this clone: The same CDR3 arises from other DNA sequences in this sample as well. This rearrangement joins TRBV15 to TRBJ2-5; no firm D call. Deletions cut 0 bases from V and 4 bases from J, with 3 bases between. Germline V gene lookup returns CDR1 LNHNV and CDR2 YYDKDF (reference sequence). The CDR3 has 12 amino acids. The CDR3 is CATSRDLETQYF. CDR3 coding DNA: TGTGCCACCAGCAGAGATTTAGAGACCCAGTACTTC.

The chain links TRBV7-2 to TRBJ2-3; 9 positions agree with TRBD2. The V and J ends lost 4 bases and 2 bases, in that order; junction bases with no gene match: 7. The CDR3 covers 16 residues. Looked up from germline, CDR1 is SGHTA and CDR2 is FQGNSA. CDR3: CASSSRLADYTDTQYF. The CDR3 coding sequence is TGTGCCAGCAGCTCAAGACTAGCGGATTACACAGATACGCAGTATTTT.

In its sample, this clone was seen a few times. This chain links TRBV4-2 with TRBJ1-2; 7 bases are shared with TRBD1. V was clipped by 5 bases and J by 5 bases; unmatched bases: 14. Germline values: CDR1 LGHNA, CDR2 YNFKEQ. The CDR3 consists of 16 residues. CDR3 DNA: TGTGCCAGCAGCTATACCGGGACAGCGGCCAGATATGGCTACACCTTC. Its translation is CASSYTGTAARYGYTF.

This clone was detected only a few times. This chain links TRBV29-1 with TRBJ1-2; 7 nucleotides match TRBD1. The CDR3 extends over 11 amino acids. CDR1 SQVTM and CDR2 ANQGSEA come from the germline V gene. J was trimmed by 8 bases and V by 5 bases; bases with no gene match: 5. For the CDR3, the DNA is TGCAGCGTTTTAACAGGGGACGGCTACACCTTC. Protein: CSVLTGDGYTF.

This rearrangement joins TRBV15 to TRBJ2-1; D not certain. The length of the CDR3 is 12 residues. V was trimmed by 5 bases and J by 9 bases, leaving 11 bases between them. The V gene's germline CDR1 is LNHNV and CDR2 YYDKDF (reference sequence). The CDR3 sequence is CATSPSWGEQFF. DNA for the CDR3: TGTGCCACCAGCCCCTCCTGGGGTGAGCAGTTCTTC.

The chain recombines TRBV29-1 with TRBJ2-3, with 12 bases aligning to TRBD2. The ends lost 5 bases at V and 4 bases at J; junction bases unmatched: 7. This CDR3 is built from 15 residues. The V gene's germline CDR1 is SQVTM and CDR2 ANQGSEA. CDR3 sequence: CSVTQLAGGPDTQYF. CDR3 bases: TGCAGCGTTACCCAACTAGCGGGGGGCCCAGATACGCAGTATTTT.

This sequence joins TRBV29-1 and TRBJ2-7; TRBD1 is a possible D gene (6 bases). CDR1 is SQVTM and CDR2 is ANQGSEA in the germline V gene. The V end lost 6 bases, the J end lost 2 bases, and 11 bases lay between the germline ends. This CDR3 contains 12 residues. The DNA for the CDR3 is TGCAGCGTGACAGGTTCAGCCTACGAGCAGTACTTC. It specifies CSVTGSAYEQYF.